Presented here are 3 T cell receptor beta chains from one specimen sequenced in a study of response to subunit inactivated influenza vaccine. TCRdb called the RT-PCR reads again in MiXCR, with one record for every CDR3 protein. Among hundreds of thousands of distinct CDR3 sequences listed, more than 15% were seen once. The sample in question was CD4+ T cells sorted from PBMCs, obtained less than 30 months after vaccination. The receptors stem from a man aged 45-69 years who received an inactivated influenza vaccine.

As concerns this clonotype: A much larger clone lies one base from this, so it may be a read error. This rearrangement joins TRBV10-3 to TRBJ2-2, with 8 bases fitting TRBD1. This CDR3 is built from 18 residues. Germline CDR1 ENHRY, CDR2 SYGVKD. V lost 2 bases and J lost 7; bases outside the gene matches: 15. The CDR3 DNA sequence: TGTGCCATCAGTGAGACCCGGACAGGGAGCTCCACCAGCGGGGAGCTGTTTTTT. Translating gives CAISETRTGSSTSGELFF.

The V and J genes are TRBV11-3 and TRBJ2-5, with D perhaps matching TRBD2 (5 bases). V dropped 5 bases and J dropped 2 bases, with 15 bases sitting between them. The CDR3 totals 15 residues. Germline V gene lookup returns CDR1 SGHNT and CDR2 YENEEA. The CDR3 sequence is CASSPGGQQQETQYF. The CDR3 DNA reads as TGTGCCAGCAGCCCCGGCGGGCAGCAGCAAGAGACCCAGTACTTC.

The chain links TRBV5-5 to TRBJ2-7, with TRBD2 matching over 11 bases. The trim removed 0 bases at V and 0 bases at J, leaving 8 bases unmatched. Germline CDR1 reads SGHKS; CDR2 reads YYEKEE (reference sequence). This CDR3 contains 18 residues. The CDR3: CASSLDLAGGRSSYEQYF. Here the CDR3 DNA reads TGTGCCAGCAGCTTGGATCTAGCGGGGGGCCGATCCTCCTACGAGCAGTACTTC.